A single sample gave rise to the 31 T cell receptor beta chains below, sequenced in a study of neurological immune-mediated disorders. A single record per CDR3 protein comes from TCRdb applying MiXCR to the 5' RACE reads. The sample shows around 18,000 distinct CDR3 sequences, roughly 21% of them seen only once. The material sequenced was PBMCs. These receptors were collected from a man aged 45-65 years in good health.

This clonotype was counted many times. The chain employs TRBV7-3 and TRBJ2-2; 8 bases map to TRBD1. The CDR3 totals 18 residues. Germline-derived CDR1 and CDR2 are SGHTA and FQGTGA. J lost 0 bases, V lost 0 bases, and 6 bases had no gene match. The CDR3 loop is CASSLTGQANANTGELFF. CDR3 nucleotide sequence: TGTGCCAGCAGCTTAACGGGACAGGCTAACGCGAACACCGGGGAGCTGTTTTTT.

The chain joins TRBV14 to TRBJ1-1; TRBD1 agrees at 8 bases. The germline V gene encodes CDR1 SGHDN and CDR2 FVKESK. With V trimmed by 9 bases and J by 4 bases, 7 bases remained unmatched. The CDR3 spans 13 residues. CDR3 sequence: CARTTGEGTEAFF. CDR3 coding DNA: TGTGCCAGGACGACAGGGGAGGGCACTGAAGCTTTCTTT.

This chain connects TRBV6-1 to TRBJ2-3; the D gene is possibly TRBD1 (6 bases). The V end was cut by 10 bases, the J end by 2 bases, with 19 bases between. The germline V gene has CDR1 MNHNS and CDR2 SASEGT. CDR3 length equals 15 residues. This CDR3 is CANGPDRVYTDTQYF. DNA for the CDR3: TGTGCCAACGGCCCGGACAGAGTTTACACAGATACGCAGTATTTT.

This clonotype was seen ten or more times. The J gene is TRBJ1-6, the V gene TRBV5-1; unclear D gene. CDR3 length: 16 amino acids. Germline values: CDR1 SGHRS, CDR2 YFSETQ. Deletions cut 0 bases from V and 0 bases from J, with 7 bases between. The CDR3 DNA follows: TGCGCCAGCAGCTTGGATCAGAGCTCCTATAATTCACCCCTCCACTTT. It is translated as CASSLDQSSYNSPLHF. Filled out from reference TRBV5-1 and TRBJ1-6, the complete variable domain reads KAGVTQTPRYLIKTRGQQVTLSCSPISGHRSVSWYQQTPGQGLQFLFEYFSETQRNKGNFPGRFSGRQFSNSRSEMNVSTLELGDSALYLCASSLDQSSYNSPLHFGNGTRLTVT.

This clonotype appeared many times. This chain links TRBV24-1 with TRBJ2-1; perhaps D is TRBD1 or TRBD2 (6 bases each). The V gene lost 7 bases and the J gene lost 3 bases, with 21 bases spanning the gap. The CDR3 is made up of 17 amino acids. CDR1 is KGHDR, CDR2 SFDVKD, per germline. The CDR3 DNA reads as TGTGCCACCAGCTATAGCCGGACCGGAGGGGGCTACAATGAGCAGTTCTTC. Encoded protein: CATSYSRTGGGYNEQFF.

This clonotype was observed a single time. V gene TRBV6-5 combines with J gene TRBJ1-1; D not certain. The CDR3 is 14 residues long. Germline V lookup: CDR1 MNHEY, CDR2 SVGAGI. Trimming took 0 bases from V and 6 from J, leaving 11 bases between them. For the CDR3, the DNA is TGTGCCAGCAGTTACTCCCGGCCAGAGGCTGAAGCTTTCTTT. It yields the protein CASSYSRPEAEAFF.

By sample share, this clonotype is medium-sized. The V call is TRBV10-3, the J call TRBJ2-3, with 7 bases aligning to TRBD2. The CDR3 spans 17 residues. V lost 11 bases, J lost 1 base, and 18 bases stayed unmatched. Germline CDR1 reads ENHRY; CDR2 reads SYGVKD. The chain's CDR3 is CAASLPKGTSGTDTQYF. The CDR3 DNA reads as TGTGCCGCATCCCTCCCCAAGGGTACTAGCGGCACAGATACGCAGTATTTT.

The chain links TRBV7-2 to TRBJ1-4; D is undetermined. The CDR3 length is 15 residues. The germline V gene has CDR1 SGHTA and CDR2 FQGNSA. Trimming removed 0 bases at V and 3 bases at J, with 8 bases between. The CDR3 nucleotides are TGTGCCAGCAGCTTAGCGGCGGGATCTAATGAAAAACTGTTTTTT. Its translation is CASSLAAGSNEKLFF.

The chain joins TRBV28 to TRBJ2-6, with D unresolved. The CDR3 is 13 amino acids. Germline V CDR1 and CDR2: MDHEN, SYDVKM. V lost 8 bases to trimming and J lost 3 bases, with 8 bases between them. The CDR3 nucleotides read TGTGCCAGCGTTTCAGGTGGGGCCAACGTCCTGACTTTC. Its protein is CASVSGGANVLTF.

This clonotype was seen many times. The V and J genes are TRBV20-1 and TRBJ2-1, with 7 positions matching TRBD2. CDR3 size: 13 residues. The J segment lost 0 bases and the V segment lost 5 bases, leaving 1 base of the junction unmatched. Looked up from germline, CDR1 is DFQATT and CDR2 is SNEGSKA (reference sequence). The CDR3, as DNA: TGCAGTGCTGAGCGGGACTCCTACAATGAGCAGTTCTTC. Residues: CSAERDSYNEQFF.

This clonotype showed up many times. The chain is built from TRBV20-1 and TRBJ2-5; weak D call: TRBD2 (5 bases). The CDR3 sequence is 13 residues long. Germline CDR1 reads DFQATT; CDR2 reads SNEGSKA (reference sequence). The ends were cut back, 1 base at V and 9 bases at J, with 15 bases in the middle. This CDR3 reads CSARGESKAAQYF. DNA of the CDR3: TGCAGTGCTAGAGGGGAGAGCAAGGCGGCCCAGTACTTC.

The sample holds one count of this clonotype. The gene calls are TRBV11-3 and TRBJ2-7, with D perhaps matching TRBD1 or TRBD2 (5 bases each). The CDR3 covers 15 residues. Germline lookup yields CDR1 SGHNT and CDR2 YENEEA. Trimming shortened V by 5 bases and J by 2 bases, and 16 bases separated the two germline ends. This CDR3 reads CASSPGTIAPYEQYF. The CDR3 region has the DNA TGTGCCAGCAGCCCAGGGACGATCGCACCCTACGAGCAGTACTTC.

V usage is TRBV5-1 and J usage is TRBJ2-7; 10 bases match TRBD2. Looked up from germline, CDR1 is SGHRS and CDR2 is YFSETQ. This CDR3 is 16 amino acids long. The V and J ends lost 4 bases and 5 bases, in that order; junction bases with no gene match: 12. The CDR3 nucleotides read TGCGCCAGCAGCACCAACCCTAGCGGGAGATTCCACGAGCAGTACTTC. Amino acid sequence: CASSTNPSGRFHEQYF.

In this sample, this clonotype turned up many times. The rearrangement uses TRBV29-1 and TRBJ2-1, with 7 positions matching TRBD1. V lost 6 bases to trimming and J lost 8 bases; unmatched junction nucleotides: 13. This CDR3 region has 14 residues. Germline V lookup: CDR1 SQVTM, CDR2 ANQGSEA. Here the CDR3 reads CSVGTALGRHEQFF. The CDR3 coding sequence is TGCAGCGTGGGGACAGCCCTTGGTAGGCATGAGCAGTTCTTC.

At least ten counts were recorded for this clonotype. The chain links TRBV6-2 or TRBV6-3 to TRBJ1-5; D not certain. V was cut by 5 bases and J by 9 bases, with 11 bases left in between. CDR1 and CDR2 (germline): MNHEY, SVGEGT. The CDR3 runs to 12 residues. Written as DNA, the CDR3 is TGTGCCAGCAGTCCCAAGGATCGGCCCCAGCATTTT. Translation gives CASSPKDRPQHF.

This clonotype was recorded a few times. The chain joins TRBV7-7 to TRBJ2-1, with D tentatively TRBD1 (6 bases). The CDR3 runs 18 residues. Trimming cost V 0 bases and J 5 bases, with 20 bases left between them. Germline CDR1 is SSHAT and CDR2 is FNYEAQ (reference sequence). CDR3 loop: CASSLAPVGRGADNEQFF. CDR3 nucleotide sequence: TGTGCCAGCAGCTTAGCGCCCGTGGGCAGGGGCGCAGACAATGAGCAGTTCTTC.

This clonotype is classed as medium-sized. This rearrangement joins TRBV20-1 to TRBJ1-5; D possibly corresponds to TRBD1 (6 bases). CDR3 length equals 12 residues. Germline CDR1 is DFQATT and CDR2 is SNEGSKA (reference sequence). Trimming removed 6 bases at V and 6 bases at J, with 12 bases between. CDR3 DNA: TGCAGTGCCGCACAGGGCCTTCAGCCCCAGCATTTT. Its translation: CSAAQGLQPQHF.

This clonotype was recorded many times. The rearrangement links TRBV20-1 to TRBJ2-1, with 9 bases lining up with TRBD1. There are 15 residues in the CDR3. V dropped 3 bases and J dropped 6; count of bases not matched to a gene: 9. Per the germline V gene, CDR1 is DFQATT and CDR2 is SNEGSKA (reference sequence). The CDR3 DNA reads TGCAGTGCTAGCCCGGACAGGGGTTTTAGCAATGAGCAGTTCTTC. It translates to CSASPDRGFSNEQFF.

The chain uses TRBV20-1 and TRBJ2-7; 13 bases are a match to TRBD2. V was clipped by 2 bases and J by 4 bases; unmatched bases: 2. The CDR3 is 14 residues long. The germline V gene encodes CDR1 DFQATT and CDR2 SNEGSKA (reference sequence). The CDR3 region is CSARRTSGSYEQYF. In nucleotides, the CDR3 is TGCAGTGCTAGACGGACTAGCGGGAGTTACGAGCAGTACTTC.

Judged by abundance, this clonotype is medium-sized (0.01 to 0.1%). The genes are TRBV27 and TRBJ2-7; D remains ambiguous. The ends were cut back, 3 bases at V and 0 bases at J, with 9 bases in the middle. The CDR3 is made up of 14 amino acids. Looked up from germline, CDR1 is MNHEY and CDR2 is SMNVEV (reference sequence). The CDR3 coding sequence is TGTGCCAGCAGTTTGTCCCGGACCTCCTACGAGCAGTACTTC. Amino acids: CASSLSRTSYEQYF.

This clonotype is medium-sized in the sample. The chain is built from TRBV29-1 and TRBJ2-6; unclear D gene. The germline V gene encodes CDR1 SQVTM and CDR2 ANQGSEA. V was cut by 1 base and J by 1 base, with 2 bases left in between. This CDR3 spans 13 amino acids. In DNA, the CDR3 is TGCAGCGTTGAAGGTTCTGGGGCCAACGTCCTGACTTTC. Translating gives CSVEGSGANVLTF.

This clonotype was counted at least ten times. Written as DNA, the CDR3 is TGTGCCAGCAGCTTAGGTGGACAGAGCACAGATACGCAGTATTTT. Its protein product is CASSLGGQSTDTQYF. The chain links TRBV7-2 to TRBJ2-3; D perhaps matches TRBD1 (6 bases). The CDR3 loop spans 15 amino acids. Trimming took 1 base from V and 0 from J, leaving 8 bases between them. The V gene's germline CDR1 is SGHTA and CDR2 FQGNSA.

This clonotype was recorded many times. The chain carries TRBV10-3 and TRBJ2-6, with 10 positions matching TRBD2. V shed 3 bases and J 1 base; nucleotides not matched to a gene: 12. CDR1 and CDR2 (germline): ENHRY, SYGVKD. This CDR3 contains 20 residues. DNA for the CDR3: TGTGCCATCAGTGACCGGCCTAGCGGGAGTCCAAGTTCTGGGGCCAACGTCCTGACTTTC. Protein: CAISDRPSGSPSSGANVLTF.

The genes are TRBV28 and TRBJ2-1, with a weak D call TRBD1 (7 bases). The DNA end is a closer match to TRBJ2-7, so the J assignment may be wrong. Germline V gene sequence: CDR1 MDHEN, CDR2 SYDVKM. The CDR3 is made up of 16 amino acids. CDR3 in amino acids: CASSFGAFRGDYEQYF. CDR3 bases: TGTGCCAGCAGTTTTGGTGCATTCAGGGGGGATTACGAGCAGTACTTC.

This clonotype came up many times. The chain has TRBV15 and TRBJ2-3, with D possibly TRBD2 on 5 matching bases. Germline lookup yields CDR1 LNHNV and CDR2 YYDKDF (reference sequence). Trimming removed 0 bases at V and 0 bases at J, with 10 bases between. The CDR3 consists of 16 residues. The CDR3 loop reads CATSRDVAGSTDTQYF. For the CDR3, the DNA is TGTGCCACCAGCAGAGATGTGGCGGGCAGCACAGATACGCAGTATTTT.

At least ten counts were recorded for this clonotype. This sequence joins TRBV6-2 or TRBV6-3 and TRBJ2-2, with 9 bases fitting TRBD2. The CDR3 is 15 residues long. Germline V gene sequence: CDR1 MNHEY, CDR2 SVGEGT. Unmatched junction bases numbered 7, after V lost 6 bases and J lost 5 bases. CDR3 sequence reads: CASSLGLARTGELFF. CDR3 bases: TGTGCCAGCAGCCTGGGACTAGCTCGTACCGGGGAGCTGTTTTTT.

This clonotype was observed at least ten times. This rearrangement joins TRBV4-1 to TRBJ2-2; 11 bases are a match to TRBD2. The germline V gene encodes CDR1 MGHRA and CDR2 YSYEKL. The trim removed 8 bases at V and 8 bases at J, leaving 16 bases unmatched. The CDR3 has 17 residues. CDR3 bases: TGCGCCAGCTGCTCTTTCCCTAGCGGGAGGCGGGGAGGGGAGCTGTTTTTT. This gives the protein CASCSFPSGRRGGELFF.

V usage is TRBV14 and J usage is TRBJ1-1; a weak D match, TRBD1 (5 bases). Trimming stripped 7 bases from V and 10 bases from J, with 16 bases between. The CDR3 loop spans 12 amino acids. Germline V gives CDR1 SGHDN, CDR2 FVKESK. The CDR3, as DNA: TGTGCCAGCACCTTGGCGGGGGGTATAGCTTTCTTT. Translating it yields CASTLAGGIAFF.

This clonotype ranks as medium-sized. V is TRBV7-9 and J is TRBJ2-5; no clear D. Looked up from germline, CDR1 is SEHNR and CDR2 is FQNEAQ (reference sequence). V lost 1 base to trimming and J lost 5 bases, with 5 bases between them. The CDR3 totals 12 residues. CDR3 region: CASSLGLETQYF. The CDR3, as DNA: TGTGCCAGCAGCTTAGGTCTGGAGACCCAGTACTTC.

This clonotype was observed many times. In DNA form, the CDR3 reads TGTGCCAGCAGCCAAGATTCCCCAGGGTCCTATCAGCCCCAGCATTTT. This encodes CASSQDSPGSYQPQHF. The chain links TRBV3-1 to TRBJ1-5; the D gene is possibly TRBD1 (5 bases). Germline assignment: CDR1 LGHDT and CDR2 YNNKEL (reference sequence). This CDR3 spans 16 amino acids. V was clipped by 0 bases and J by 5 bases, with 14 bases between them. The full variable domain, in which reference TRBV3-1 and TRBJ1-5 provide the parts outside the CDR3, is DTAVSQTPKYLVTQMGNDKSIKCEQNLGHDTMYWYKQDSKKFLKIMFSYNNKELIINETVPNRFSPKSPDKAHLNLHINSLELGDSAVYFCASSQDSPGSYQPQHFGDGTRLSIL.

Ten or more counts support this clonotype. The gene calls are TRBV24-1 and TRBJ2-2; D call uncertain. Germline CDR1 KGHDR, CDR2 SFDVKD. The V end was cut by 4 bases, the J end by 6 bases, with 11 bases between. The CDR3 has 14 residues. The DNA for the CDR3 is TGTGCCACCAGTGACCTGATCAGTTCCGGGGAGCTGTTTTTT. Encoded protein: CATSDLISSGELFF.